The 18 T cell receptor beta chains below were found in one sample sequenced in a study of chemoradiotherapy in HPV16-positive cancers. Here immunoSEQ multiplex PCR was the method, and the copy in TCRdb shows in-frame clones only, minus some. The profile shows around 3,700 clones, around 74% of them singletons. The sequenced sample was tumor tissue, obtained from a patient who underwent chemoradiotherapy. The source is a human donor with HPV-associated anogenital cancer.

The V gene is TRBV10-1, the J gene TRBJ1-5, with no clear D. Germline CDR1 and CDR2: WNHNN and SYGVQD (reference sequence). With 3 bases removed from V and 5 bases from J, the gap between germline ends came to 5 bases. This CDR3 has 12 amino acids. The CDR3 is CASSDGYQPQHF. CDR3 nucleotides: TGCGCCAGCAGTGATGGATATCAGCCCCAGCATTTT.

This clone showed up just a few times. The V and J genes are TRBV9 and TRBJ1-1; no firm D call. The V gene lost 4 bases and the J gene lost 4 bases, with 17 bases spanning the gap. From germline, CDR1 is SGDLS and CDR2 YYNGEE. The CDR3 is 15 residues long. The CDR3 region has the DNA TGTGCCAGCAGCCCCGAATCCCAACGGGCCACTGAAGCTTTCTTT. It yields the protein CASSPESQRATEAFF.

The rearrangement links TRBV10-1 to TRBJ2-3; TRBD2 might be the D (5 bases). The length of the CDR3 is 14 residues. Germline V gene data show CDR1 as WNHNN and CDR2 as SYGVQD (reference sequence). Between the trimmed V and J ends, which lost 5 bases and 0 bases, there was a span of 9 bases. CDR3 coding DNA: TGCGCCAGCAGTCGGGGTAGCAGCACAGATACGCAGTATTTT. This translates into CASSRGSSTDTQYF.

The genes are TRBV9 and TRBJ2-2, with TRBD2 matching 8 bases. The CDR3 has 15 amino acids. Germline trimming cut 0 bases from V and 6 bases from J; bases unmatched to any gene: 4. The germline gives CDR1 SGDLS, CDR2 YYNGEE. The chain's CDR3 is CASSVVATSAGELFF. The CDR3 DNA is TGTGCCAGCAGCGTAGTCGCGACTAGCGCCGGGGAGCTGTTTTTT. Full variable domain (remainder filled in from reference TRBV9 and TRBJ2-2): DSGVTQTPKHLITATGQRVTLRCSPRSGDLSVYWYQQSLDQGLQFLIQYYNGEERAKGNILERFSAQQFPDLHSELNLSSLELGDSALYFCASSVVATSAGELFFGEGSRLTVL.

This chain links TRBV29-1 with TRBJ1-2; D ambiguous. The CDR3 consists of 12 residues. V lost 4 bases, J lost 7 bases, and 13 bases lay in between. Germline V gene sequence: CDR1 SQVTM, CDR2 ANQGSEA. The CDR3 spells CSVGGGGSGYTF. The CDR3 bases are TGCAGCGTTGGTGGTGGTGGGTCTGGCTACACCTTC.

The genes are TRBV7-2 and TRBJ2-5; a weak D match, TRBD1 (6 bases). With 4 bases removed from V and 4 bases from J, the gap between germline ends came to 16 bases. The germline V gene has CDR1 SGHTA and CDR2 FQGNSA. The CDR3 sequence is 15 residues long. The CDR3 DNA reads as TGTGCCAGCAGCTCCCCAGGTTTACAGGGAGAGACCCAGTACTTC. Its translation: CASSSPGLQGETQYF. Filled out from reference TRBV7-2 and TRBJ2-5, the complete variable domain reads GAGVSQSPSNKVTEKGKDVELRCDPISGHTALYWYRQSLGQGLEFLIYFQGNSAPDKSGLPSDRFSAERTGGSVSTLTIQRTQQEDSAVYLCASSSPGLQGETQYFGPGTRLLVL.

V is TRBV15 and J is TRBJ2-3, with 7 bases that match TRBD2. From germline, CDR1 is LNHNV and CDR2 YYDKDF (reference sequence). V lost 1 base and J lost 0; bases outside the gene matches: 1. The CDR3 length is 15 residues. The CDR3 loop reads CATSRGEGSTDTQYF. For the CDR3, the DNA is TGTGCCACCAGCAGAGGGGAGGGTAGCACAGATACGCAGTATTTT.

The chain links TRBV7-2 to TRBJ2-1; D assignment may be TRBD1 or TRBD2 (6 bases each). Germline V CDR1 and CDR2: SGHTA, FQGNSA. CDR3 size: 16 residues. The V end lost 0 bases, the J end lost 7 bases, and 16 bases lay between the germline ends. CDR3 DNA sequence: TGTGCCAGCAGCTTAGCGCTCGGGGGCGCGCAGAATGAGCAGTTCTTC. Its translation: CASSLALGGAQNEQFF.

The chain links TRBV11-2 to TRBJ2-2, with D unresolved. The length of the CDR3 is 17 residues. V was shortened by 3 bases and J by 0 bases, with 14 bases between the two germline ends. CDR1 and CDR2 from the germline V gene are SGHAT and FQNNGV. CDR3 in amino acids: CASSFPVDLPNTGELFF. The DNA of the CDR3 is TGTGCCAGCAGCTTCCCGGTGGATCTCCCGAACACCGGGGAGCTGTTTTTT.

J is TRBJ2-2 and V is TRBV19; the D gene is possibly TRBD2 (5 bases). The CDR3 has 15 amino acids. CDR1 is LNHDA, CDR2 SQIVND, per germline (reference sequence). Trimming removed 6 bases at V and 4 bases at J, with 15 bases between. The CDR3 bases are TGTGCCAGTAGCCCCGGCTCGGCGGGCACCGGGGAGCTGTTTTTT. Translated: CASSPGSAGTGELFF.

The CDR3 nucleotides are TGCGCCAGCAGCCAACTTCTCGGGACAGGGGGTAATGAGCAGTTCTTC. Amino acid sequence: CASSQLLGTGGNEQFF. The V gene is TRBV4-3, the J gene TRBJ2-1, with TRBD1 matching over 11 bases. Losses at the gene ends were 2 bases for V and 7 bases for J; bases not matched to a gene: 7. The CDR3 covers 16 residues. Germline V lookup: CDR1 LGHNA, CDR2 YSLEER.

This chain uses TRBV7-9 with TRBJ2-1; perhaps D is TRBD1 or TRBD2 (6 bases each). V dropped 5 bases and J dropped 8 bases, with 16 bases sitting between them. Germline CDR1 and CDR2: SEHNR and FQNEAQ (reference sequence). CDR3 length: 14 amino acids. This CDR3 is CASSTRWGADEQFF. CDR3 sequence (DNA): TGTGCCAGCAGCACCCGGTGGGGGGCGGATGAGCAGTTCTTC.

The chain has TRBV7-9 and TRBJ2-2; D perhaps matches TRBD1 (6 bases). The CDR3 contains 17 residues. CDR1 and CDR2 (germline): SEHNR, FQNEAQ (reference sequence). Trimming shortened V by 2 bases and J by 0 bases, and 13 bases separated the two germline ends. This CDR3 reads CASSLYGGTSNTGELFF. CDR3 nucleotides: TGTGCCAGCAGCTTATATGGTGGGACATCGAACACCGGGGAGCTGTTTTTT.

The chain couples TRBV11-2 to TRBJ2-1; D remains ambiguous. This CDR3 contains 15 residues. V was pared by 3 bases and J by 4 bases, with 13 bases between. Germline CDR1 and CDR2: SGHAT and FQNNGV. The CDR3 DNA sequence: TGTGCCAGCAGCTTTACCGGGTTCTTTTACAATGAGCAGTTCTTC. Residues: CASSFTGFFYNEQFF.

The rearrangement uses TRBV5-5 and TRBJ1-2, with D hard to call. V was cut by 0 bases and J by 6 bases, with 15 bases left in between. The CDR3 has 15 amino acids. Germline V gives CDR1 SGHKS, CDR2 YYEKEE (reference sequence). The CDR3 DNA reads as TGTGCCAGCAGCTTGGCGGGTTGGGGTGGTCATGGCTACACCTTC. It codes for CASSLAGWGGHGYTF.

Regarding this clone: The sample contains more than one DNA sequence encoding this CDR3. V usage is TRBV10-3 and J usage is TRBJ1-2, with TRBD1 matching 7 bases. After removal of 2 bases from V and 4 bases from J, the junction contained 4 bases not matched to a gene. The CDR3 contains 14 residues. Germline assignment: CDR1 ENHRY and CDR2 SYGVKD. The CDR3 DNA sequence: TGTGCCATCAGTGAGCCCGACAGGGCCTATGGCTACACCTTC. Its translation: CAISEPDRAYGYTF.

The V gene is TRBV7-2, the J gene TRBJ2-1; 8 bases are a match to TRBD2. The length of the CDR3 is 14 residues. With V trimmed by 5 bases and J by 6 bases, 6 bases remained unmatched. Germline V gene lookup returns CDR1 SGHTA and CDR2 FQGNSA. For the CDR3, the DNA is TGTGCCAGCAGCGCCAGGACTAGCCCCAATGAGCAGTTCTTC. Translation: CASSARTSPNEQFF. The entire variable domain, with the rest obtained from reference TRBV7-2 and TRBJ2-1, is as follows: GAGVSQSPSNKVTEKGKDVELRCDPISGHTALYWYRQSLGQGLEFLIYFQGNSAPDKSGLPSDRFSAERTGGSVSTLTIQRTQQEDSAVYLCASSARTSPNEQFFGPGTRLTVL.

The chain has TRBV6-6 and TRBJ1-5, with 7 bases lining up with TRBD1. The germline gives CDR1 MNHNY, CDR2 SVGAGI (reference sequence). This CDR3 comprises 16 residues. J gave up 0 bases and V 4 bases, and 6 bases lay outside the gene matches. CDR3 bases: TGTGCCAGCAGTTCTGGACAGGTCTATAGCAATCAGCCCCAGCATTTT. Its translation is CASSSGQVYSNQPQHF.